This T cell receptor beta chain was identified in a study of blood T cell repertoires in COVID-19. About the research overall: Specimens from acute and convalescent COVID-19 originated in the United States, Italy and Spain. T cells, B-cell-depleted T cells, or PBMCs supplied cDNA or gDNA.

This CDR3 spans 15 amino acids. CDR1 is KGHDR, CDR2 SFDVKD, per germline. V was pared by 3 bases and J by 1 base, with 12 bases between. This clone was recorded once. In the original analysis: Nucleated cell number was recorded as an estimate derived from reference gene primer amplification. Assay used: immunoSEQ multiplex PCR; TCRdb lists only in-frame clones, some missing. V, J and clone size derive from that table, while D and trimming were established from the DNA sequence. The table shows roughly 110,000 clones, with 70% to 90% occurring only once. The chain has TRBV24-1 and TRBJ2-7; no clear D. The sample taken for sequencing was peripheral blood. This receptor was taken from a middle-aged man with active or convalescent COVID-19. CDR3 protein: CATSDPGGDSYEQYF. The CDR3 coding sequence is TGTGCCACCAGTGATCCCGGCGGAGATTCCTACGAGCAGTACTTC.